This TCR beta chain was observed in a study of T-cell reconstitution after alpha-beta-depleted transplantation in children. General study results and limits: The study traced high day-60 TCRbeta diversity in some patients to surviving recipient T cells and thymic progenitors. Several hundred expanded graft clones reportedly gave rise to the alpha-beta T cells present about two months after transplant. Most T-cell counts and diversity one year after the transplant came from T cells that were newly produced.

A TCRbeta library incorporating unique molecular identifiers was prepared. TCRdb processed the PCR reads anew with MiXCR; each CDR3 protein has one entry. The sample has more than 400,000 distinct CDR3 sequences, over 9.5% seen once. This clonotype was detected a few times. Its cognate antigen is unknown. Material: PBMCs, mostly from graft donor cells, obtained 180 days after TCRalphabeta/CD19-depleted stem cell transplant. The TCR was taken from a female patient aged 2 to 10 who had a stem cell transplant for aplastic anemia, so the T cells may come from the graft donor.

CDR3 loop: CAWKTGVFQETQYF. The CDR3 DNA follows: TGTGCCTGGAAAACGGGAGTGTTTCAAGAGACCCAGTACTTC. The V gene is TRBV30, the J gene TRBJ2-5, with D possibly matching TRBD2 (6 bases). CDR1 and CDR2 (germline): GTSNPN, SVGIG (reference sequence). The CDR3 is 14 residues long. Trimming removed 4 bases at V and 2 bases at J, with 14 bases between. Full variable domain (remainder filled in from reference TRBV30 and TRBJ2-5): SQTIHQWPATLVQPVGSPLSLECTVEGTSNPNLYWYRQAAGRGLQLLFYSVGIGQISSEVPQNLSASRPQDRQFILSSKKLLLSDSGFYLCAWKTGVFQETQYFGPGTRLLVL.